The 6 T cell receptor beta chains presented below share a single source sample, sequenced in a study of cytomegalovirus exposure and HLA in healthy donors. Some clones are missing from TCRdb's copy, which holds only in-frame ones; the method was immunoSEQ multiplex PCR. The table has 160,000 or so clones, 85% to 90% seen once. The sequenced material came from PBMCs. Every receptor here comes from a man aged 18 to 35 in good health and CMV-seronegative.

This clone appeared a few times. The J gene is TRBJ1-5, the V gene TRBV2; no clear D. Looked up from germline, CDR1 is SNHLY and CDR2 is FYNNEI. The CDR3 loop spans 14 amino acids. The ends were cut back, 2 bases at V and 2 bases at J, with 7 bases in the middle. The CDR3 bases are TGTGCCAGCAGTGAACGGAGGGGCAATCAGCCCCAGCATTTT. Translation: CASSERRGNQPQHF.

Only a few counts were recorded for this clone. This chain links TRBV5-1 with TRBJ2-7; D is possibly TRBD2 (6 bases). Trimming shortened V by 4 bases and J by 7 bases, and 24 bases separated the two germline ends. The CDR3 is 16 residues long. Germline CDR1 SGHRS, CDR2 YFSETQ. The CDR3 is CASSAARASETEEQYF. CDR3 in DNA: TGCGCCAGCAGCGCGGCTCGGGCTAGCGAAACGGAAGAGCAGTACTTC.

This chain joins TRBV5-1 and TRBJ2-1; 10 bases fit TRBD2. The CDR3 is made up of 16 amino acids. J was trimmed by 0 bases and V by 2 bases; bases with no gene match: 2. CDR1 is SGHRS, CDR2 YFSETQ, per germline. The CDR3 region is CASSLWTSGSYNEQFF. CDR3 coding DNA: TGCGCCAGCAGCTTATGGACTAGCGGCTCCTACAATGAGCAGTTCTTC.

The chain recombines TRBV29-1 with TRBJ1-1, with D maybe TRBD1 (6 bases). Germline assignment: CDR1 SQVTM and CDR2 ANQGSEA. Trimming shortened V by 7 bases and J by 1 base, and 13 bases separated the two germline ends. The CDR3 is 13 residues long. The CDR3 DNA reads as TGCAGCGCCGTTGTGGGGGCGAACACTGAAGCTTTCTTT. This translates into CSAVVGANTEAFF.

This clone was counted a single time. V usage is TRBV27 and J usage is TRBJ2-1, with 9 bases lining up with TRBD2. Germline CDR1 MNHEY, CDR2 SMNVEV (reference sequence). The CDR3 is made up of 16 amino acids. The ends lost 5 bases at V and 5 bases at J; junction bases unmatched: 10. DNA of the CDR3: TGTGCCAGCAGTCCCTCCCTAGCGGGATTGAACAATGAGCAGTTCTTC. It encodes CASSPSLAGLNNEQFF.

For the CDR3, the DNA is TGCGCCAGCAGCCAGTACGGGACGGGGGGGAGCGGGGCTAACAATGAGCAGTTCTTC. Its protein product is CASSQYGTGGSGANNEQFF. The genes are TRBV4-3 and TRBJ2-1; 8 bases match TRBD2. In germline, CDR1 is LGHNA, CDR2 YSLEER. This CDR3 comprises 19 residues. The V and J ends lost 3 bases and 5 bases, in that order; junction bases with no gene match: 18.